Following are 10 T cell receptor beta chains from one sample sequenced in a study of regulatory T cells in long-lasting Graves disease. As for time point: persistent/refractory GD, antithyroid drugs over 5 years with positive TRAb. PBMC-derived RNA was used for the TCR library. Construction of the TCR beta libraries employed iRepertoire HTBI primers in conjunction with Arm-PCR of CDR3 regions. Via MiXCR, TCRdb re-called the multiplex PCR reads, giving one row per CDR3 protein. The sample gives about 470,000 distinct CDR3 sequences, about a fifth of which show up once; 7.8% is in the top ten. Sequenced here: peripheral blood mononuclear cells (PBMCs), sampled when the disease was refractory, from a patient treated with antithyroid drugs. These receptors were taken from a female donor with Graves disease.

This clonotype has a count of ten or more. CDR3 DNA: TGCAGTGCTAACAGGGCGGGTTCGAACATTCAGTACTTC. Translating it yields CSANRAGSNIQYF. The V gene is TRBV20-1, the J gene TRBJ2-4, with TRBD1 as a possible D gene (6 bases). Between the trimmed V and J ends, which lost 4 bases and 7 bases, there was a span of 14 bases. Germline V gene sequence: CDR1 DFQATT, CDR2 SNEGSKA (reference sequence). The CDR3 has 13 amino acids.

This chain uses TRBV11-2 with TRBJ1-1; the D gene is possibly TRBD1 (6 bases). The CDR3 runs 15 residues. Germline V gene sequence: CDR1 SGHAT, CDR2 FQNNGV. V was clipped by 7 bases and J by 2 bases, with 17 bases between them. The CDR3: CASNLLVGGNTEAFF. The CDR3 DNA reads TGTGCCAGCAACTTGTTGGTAGGGGGTAACACTGAAGCTTTCTTT.

This clonotype was counted at least ten times. This chain uses TRBV6-1 with TRBJ1-2; D possibly corresponds to TRBD1 (6 bases). The CDR3 runs 13 residues. The V gene lost 3 bases and the J gene lost 8 bases, with 13 bases spanning the gap. CDR1 and CDR2 from the germline V gene are MNHNS and SASEGT. The DNA of the CDR3 is TGTGCCAGCAGTGACAGCAGGGGCTGGGGCTACACCTTC. It codes for CASSDSRGWGYTF.

This clonotype was picked up many times. The chain links TRBV6-2 or TRBV6-3 to TRBJ1-2, with 9 positions matching TRBD1. The germline gives CDR1 MNHEY, CDR2 SVGEGT. CDR3 length equals 13 residues. After removal of 4 bases from V and 3 bases from J, the junction contained 0 bases not matched to a gene. Here the CDR3 DNA reads TGTGCCAGCAGTTGGACAGGGGACTATGGCTACACCTTC. Its protein product is CASSWTGDYGYTF.

This clonotype was counted many times. This chain joins TRBV5-1 and TRBJ1-1; 7 bases fit TRBD1. Germline V gene lookup returns CDR1 SGHRS and CDR2 YFSETQ. CDR3 length equals 15 residues. J lost 1 base, V lost 4 bases, and 7 bases had no gene match. The CDR3 region is CASSTGQVQNTEAFF. Written as DNA, the CDR3 is TGCGCCAGCAGCACCGGACAGGTCCAGAACACTGAAGCTTTCTTT.

The chain has TRBV5-1 and TRBJ1-1, with 9 bases identical to TRBD1. CDR3 length equals 16 residues. V trimming: 0 bases; J trimming: 0 bases; junction bases outside the gene matches: 3. In germline, CDR1 is SGHRS, CDR2 YFSETQ. In DNA, the CDR3 is TGCGCCAGCAGCTTGGTTACAGGGGGCGTGAACACTGAAGCTTTCTTT. It encodes CASSLVTGGVNTEAFF.

The table lists this clonotype with a few counts. The rearrangement joins TRBV20-1 to TRBJ2-7, with 8 bases aligning to TRBD1. V shed 1 base and J 3 bases; nucleotides not matched to a gene: 14. The CDR3 runs 17 residues. Germline lookup yields CDR1 DFQATT and CDR2 SNEGSKA (reference sequence). CDR3 bases: TGCAGTGCTAGAGGAGGACGGGGACAGGCCCTCCTCTACGAGCAGTACTTC. This gives the protein CSARGGRGQALLYEQYF.

This clonotype was observed many times. The V and J genes are TRBV18 and TRBJ1-2; 7 nucleotides line up with TRBD1. The ends lost 3 bases at V and 5 bases at J; junction bases unmatched: 12. The germline V gene has CDR1 KGHSH and CDR2 LQKENI. CDR3 length equals 16 residues. CDR3 residues: CASSPSPGQLIYGYTF. Written as DNA, the CDR3 is TGTGCCAGCTCACCGAGCCCGGGACAGCTCATATATGGCTACACCTTC.

The CDR3 DNA sequence: TGCAGCGCTGGGCGGCTCATCCCCTACGAGCAGTACTTC. Amino acid sequence: CSAGRLIPYEQYF. The chain couples TRBV29-1 to TRBJ2-7; D is unclear. The CDR3 extends over 13 amino acids. V was cut by 7 bases and J by 2 bases, with 15 bases left in between. Germline assignment: CDR1 SQVTM and CDR2 ANQGSEA.

This clonotype was seen more than once but under ten times. The chain carries TRBV5-4 and TRBJ2-5, with D tentatively TRBD1 (5 bases). Germline CDR1 reads SGHNT; CDR2 reads YYREEE (reference sequence). Trimming pared 1 base from V and 4 bases from J, leaving 14 bases between. The CDR3 runs 15 residues. The CDR3 bases are TGTGCCAGCAGCTTGTCACTGGGGCAGGGAGAGACCCAGTACTTC. The encoded protein is CASSLSLGQGETQYF.